These 20 T cell receptor beta chains were sequenced from one sample in a study of cytomegalovirus exposure and HLA in healthy donors. With 60 Vbeta and 13 Jbeta primers, the PCR was carried out. Produced via immunoSEQ multiplex PCR; TCRdb's table is partial and in-frame only. Of about 170,000 clones listed, approximately 80% were seen once; the top ten hold around 5%. Sequenced sample: PBMCs. The source of these receptors is a man between 18 and 35 years old in good health and CMV-seronegative.

The rearrangement joins TRBV5-8 to TRBJ2-7; no firm D call. Germline CDR1 and CDR2: SGHTS and YDEGEE. Trimming shortened V by 2 bases and J by 3 bases, and 15 bases separated the two germline ends. This CDR3 is 15 amino acids long. The CDR3 protein is CASSLQLSTLYEQYF. CDR3 coding DNA: TGTGCCAGCAGCTTACAGCTTTCTACTCTCTACGAGCAGTACTTC. The whole variable domain, filled in from reference TRBV5-8 and TRBJ2-7, reads EAGVTQSPTHLIKTRGQQATLRCSPISGHTSVYWYQQALGLGLQFLLWYDEGEERNRGNFPPRFSGRQFPNYSSELNVNALELEDSALYLCASSLQLSTLYEQYFGPGTRLTVT.

The CDR3 loop is CASTSNEQYF. CDR3 nucleotides: TGTGCCAGCACGAGTAACGAGCAGTACTTC. This chain joins TRBV6-1 and TRBJ2-7, with no clear D. The CDR3 runs 10 residues. Trimming cost V 7 bases and J 5 bases, with 6 bases left between them. CDR1 and CDR2 from the germline V gene are MNHNS and SASEGT.

The V and J genes are TRBV27 and TRBJ2-7; D not certain. Germline CDR1 is MNHEY and CDR2 is SMNVEV (reference sequence). CDR3 size: 13 residues. V lost 3 bases and J lost 2, with 8 bases in between. The CDR3 region has the DNA TGTGCCAGCAGTTTCGGTCAAGCCTACGAGCAGTACTTC. Its protein is CASSFGQAYEQYF.

The CDR3 DNA reads TGTGCCAGATTCACCCCCGGGACAGACTTTAGGGAGACCCAGTACTTC. Its protein product is CARFTPGTDFRETQYF. The chain couples TRBV25-1 to TRBJ2-5, with 7 bases identical to TRBD1. The CDR3 covers 16 residues. CDR1 is MGHDK and CDR2 is SYGVNS in the germline V gene. V lost 9 bases to trimming and J lost 5 bases; unmatched junction nucleotides: 18.

The V and J genes are TRBV2 and TRBJ2-7, with 16 bases matching TRBD2. Germline loops: CDR1 SNHLY, CDR2 FYNNEI. Unmatched junction bases numbered 12, after V lost 10 bases and J lost 6 bases. CDR3 length: 16 amino acids. The CDR3 DNA reads as TGTGCCACCGCCCCGGGACTAGCGGGGGGGCGTTCCGAGCAGTACTTC. Translation: CATAPGLAGGRSEQYF.

The chain couples TRBV27 to TRBJ1-6; the match to TRBD1 covers 8 bases. V lost 6 bases and J lost 7; bases outside the gene matches: 11. The CDR3 is 16 amino acids. Germline lookup yields CDR1 MNHEY and CDR2 SMNVEV (reference sequence). CDR3 sequence: CASSEWTGINNSPLHF. DNA of the CDR3: TGTGCCAGCAGCGAATGGACAGGGATCAACAATTCACCCCTCCACTTT.

DNA of the CDR3: TGTGCCAGCAGCGTTGGTCTTGGACAGAACACTGAAGCTTTCTTT. This sequence encodes CASSVGLGQNTEAFF. This chain uses TRBV9 with TRBJ1-1, with D possibly matching TRBD1 (5 bases). Trimming removed 2 bases from V and 1 base from J, with 12 bases in between. The CDR3 contains 15 residues. Germline V gene sequence: CDR1 SGDLS, CDR2 YYNGEE.

The rearrangement joins TRBV7-8 to TRBJ1-5; 9 bases line up with TRBD1. V was clipped by 1 base and J by 5 bases; unmatched bases: 12. CDR3 size: 18 residues. Germline CDR1 SGHVS, CDR2 FQNEAQ. The CDR3: CASSLVIVGTGPYQPQHF. The CDR3 DNA follows: TGTGCCAGCAGCTTAGTAATAGTCGGGACAGGGCCCTATCAGCCCCAGCATTTT.

This clone was recorded once. This sample includes further DNA sequences coding for the same CDR3. This sequence joins TRBV9 and TRBJ2-1; 9 bases fit TRBD2. Germline CDR1 is SGDLS and CDR2 is YYNGEE. CDR3 length: 15 amino acids. V dropped 2 bases and J dropped 0; count of bases not matched to a gene: 0. The CDR3 region has the DNA TGTGCCAGCAGCGTTAGCGGGAGCTCCTACAATGAGCAGTTCTTC. Amino acids: CASSVSGSSYNEQFF.

This clone showed up just once. V usage is TRBV5-1 and J usage is TRBJ2-7; D is ambiguous. The CDR3 has 13 residues. Germline V gives CDR1 SGHRS, CDR2 YFSETQ. The V and J ends lost 0 bases and 3 bases respectively, with 7 bases between them. CDR3 coding DNA: TGCGCCAGCAGCTTGGAGGCTAGCTACGAGCAGTACTTC. This codes for CASSLEASYEQYF.

In this sample, this clone turned up a few times. The V and J genes are TRBV7-6 and TRBJ2-3; a possible D gene is TRBD1 (6 bases). Trimming took 0 bases from V and 7 from J, leaving 17 bases between them. The CDR3 has 16 residues. The germline V gene has CDR1 SGHVS and CDR2 FNYEAQ. The CDR3 protein is CASSLARGRGRNTQYF. The CDR3, as DNA: TGTGCCAGCAGCTTAGCGCGAGGCAGGGGCAGGAATACGCAGTATTTT.

The chain is built from TRBV18 and TRBJ2-1; 7 bases agree with TRBD1. Looked up from germline, CDR1 is KGHSH and CDR2 is LQKENI. CDR3 size: 12 residues. Trimming at V came to 8 bases and at J to 6 bases, leaving 4 bases not matched to a gene. As DNA, the CDR3 is TGTGCCAGCCTGTGGGACAGCAATGAGCAGTTCTTC. It yields the protein CASLWDSNEQFF.

J is TRBJ2-7 and V is TRBV5-1; 9 bases line up with TRBD1. The CDR3 sequence is 14 residues long. The ends lost 4 bases at V and 4 bases at J; junction bases unmatched: 6. CDR1 and CDR2 (germline): SGHRS, YFSETQ. The CDR3 sequence is CASSPGQGLYEQYF. The CDR3 nucleotides read TGCGCCAGCAGCCCGGGACAGGGTTTATACGAGCAGTACTTC.

Comment on this clone: Germline is not matched at one junction end, which may reflect a read error. The V and J genes are TRBV7-9 and TRBJ1-2; D may be TRBD1 (6 bases). Germline assignment: CDR1 SEHNR and CDR2 FQNEAQ (reference sequence). This CDR3 is built from 13 residues. The chain's CDR3 is CSSSPDRNYGYTF. The CDR3 nucleotides are TGTTCCAGCAGCCCGGACAGAAACTATGGCTACACCTTC.

This clone occurred a few times. This chain joins TRBV4-1 and TRBJ1-1; TRBD1 is a possible D gene (6 bases). CDR3 size: 14 residues. The germline CDR1 and CDR2 sequences are MGHRA and YSYEKL. Deletions cut 0 bases from V and 4 bases from J, with 9 bases between. The CDR3 region has the DNA TGCGCCAGCAGCCAAGAGGGGGCGAGCACTGAAGCTTTCTTT. This encodes CASSQEGASTEAFF.

The chain recombines TRBV15 with TRBJ2-4; possible D gene TRBD2, 5 bases. There are 17 residues in the CDR3. V shed 0 bases and J shed 3 bases, with 15 bases lying between them. CDR1 is LNHNV, CDR2 YYDKDF, per germline (reference sequence). CDR3 residues: CATSRDGSTMGKNIQYF. The DNA for the CDR3 is TGTGCCACCAGCAGAGATGGCTCGACTATGGGCAAAAACATTCAGTACTTC.

The chain uses TRBV6-5 and TRBJ1-2; 7 bases map to TRBD1. CDR1 and CDR2 from the germline V gene are MNHEY and SVGAGI. The CDR3 extends over 14 amino acids. V shed 5 bases and J 4 bases; nucleotides not matched to a gene: 7. As DNA, the CDR3 is TGTGCCAGCAGTGAAGGACAGGCCCCCTATGGCTACACCTTC. Translated: CASSEGQAPYGYTF.

V and J are TRBV2 and TRBJ1-1; 7 bases map to TRBD1. The CDR3 length is 13 residues. With V trimmed by 6 bases and J by 3 bases, 4 bases remained unmatched. CDR1 and CDR2 from the germline V gene are SNHLY and FYNNEI. The CDR3 spells CASRRQGDTEAFF. For the CDR3, the DNA is TGTGCCAGCAGGCGACAGGGAGACACTGAAGCTTTCTTT.

This chain joins TRBV28 and TRBJ2-7, with 9 bases fitting TRBD2. V dropped 8 bases and J dropped 0; count of bases not matched to a gene: 8. This CDR3 is built from 15 residues. The germline CDR1 and CDR2 sequences are MDHEN and SYDVKM. The CDR3 DNA sequence: TGTGCCAGCGGAGAGGCGGGAGGGCGCTCCTACGAGCAGTACTTC. Its translation is CASGEAGGRSYEQYF.

V and J are TRBV5-6 and TRBJ2-5; D ambiguous. V was clipped by 4 bases and J by 7 bases, with 17 bases between them. CDR1 is SGHDT, CDR2 YYEEEE, per germline. This CDR3 spans 14 amino acids. The CDR3 region is CASSRGPAEMTQYF. Written as DNA, the CDR3 is TGTGCCAGCAGCCGCGGCCCCGCAGAGATGACCCAGTACTTC.